Following are 6 T cell receptor beta chains from one sample sequenced in a study of T cell responses to AZD1222 COVID-19 vaccine. Assay: immunoSEQ multiplex PCR; the TCRdb copy retains only in-frame clones and omits some. The sample shows some 86,000 clones, almost 80% of them seen only once. The sequencing here drew on peripheral blood, taken on day 0 of AZD1222 vaccination. The receptor set was obtained from an adult in good health.

The chain carries TRBV30 and TRBJ2-7, with TRBD1 matching over 11 bases. CDR1 and CDR2 from the germline V gene are GTSNPN and SVGIG (reference sequence). V shed 1 base, J shed 2 bases, and the junction held 1 base outside the gene matches. CDR3 length: 14 amino acids. The chain's CDR3 is CAWSGTGGPYEQYF. In nucleotides, the CDR3 is TGTGCCTGGAGTGGGACAGGGGGCCCCTACGAGCAGTACTTC.

The V and J genes are TRBV2 and TRBJ2-2, with 8 bases lining up with TRBD2. V lost 6 bases and J lost 6; bases outside the gene matches: 9. Germline V gene data show CDR1 as SNHLY and CDR2 as FYNNEI. There are 15 residues in the CDR3. The CDR3 nucleotides read TGTGCCAGCAGGCCGGGACTAGGCTCGGCCGGGGAGCTGTTTTTT. This sequence encodes CASRPGLGSAGELFF.

The genes are TRBV29-1 and TRBJ2-1, with D possibly matching TRBD1 (6 bases). Germline CDR1 reads SQVTM; CDR2 reads ANQGSEA. V dropped 5 bases and J dropped 9 bases, with 14 bases sitting between them. The CDR3 is made up of 12 amino acids. CDR3 in DNA: TGCAGCGTTTATGGACAGCGCGGTGAGCAGTTCTTC. Its protein product is CSVYGQRGEQFF.

Only one count was recorded for this clone. The V call is TRBV3-1 (or the pseudogene TRBV3-2), the J call TRBJ2-7; 14 positions agree with TRBD2. There are 15 residues in the CDR3. V was clipped by 4 bases and J by 3 bases; unmatched bases: 2. Germline CDR1 reads LGHDT; CDR2 reads YNNKEL (reference sequence). CDR3: CASSLGLAGGYEQYF. CDR3 sequence (DNA): TGTGCCAGCAGCCTAGGACTAGCGGGAGGCTACGAGCAGTACTTC.

V usage is TRBV24-1 and J usage is TRBJ2-1; a possible D gene is TRBD2 (6 bases). The ends were cut back, 1 base at V and 7 bases at J, with 19 bases in the middle. Germline V lookup: CDR1 KGHDR, CDR2 SFDVKD. This CDR3 contains 17 residues. The CDR3: CATSDFSGGPLTNEQFF. The CDR3 DNA reads TGTGCCACCAGTGATTTTTCTGGAGGGCCGTTGACGAATGAGCAGTTCTTC.

The V gene is TRBV7-9, the J gene TRBJ2-3, with 8 nucleotides matching TRBD1. Germline values: CDR1 SEHNR, CDR2 FQNEAQ (reference sequence). V lost 7 bases to trimming and J lost 0 bases; unmatched junction nucleotides: 9. The CDR3 covers 16 residues. In DNA form, the CDR3 reads TGTGCCAGCACCCTGGGACAGGCCTTTAGCACAGATACGCAGTATTTT. Its protein is CASTLGQAFSTDTQYF.